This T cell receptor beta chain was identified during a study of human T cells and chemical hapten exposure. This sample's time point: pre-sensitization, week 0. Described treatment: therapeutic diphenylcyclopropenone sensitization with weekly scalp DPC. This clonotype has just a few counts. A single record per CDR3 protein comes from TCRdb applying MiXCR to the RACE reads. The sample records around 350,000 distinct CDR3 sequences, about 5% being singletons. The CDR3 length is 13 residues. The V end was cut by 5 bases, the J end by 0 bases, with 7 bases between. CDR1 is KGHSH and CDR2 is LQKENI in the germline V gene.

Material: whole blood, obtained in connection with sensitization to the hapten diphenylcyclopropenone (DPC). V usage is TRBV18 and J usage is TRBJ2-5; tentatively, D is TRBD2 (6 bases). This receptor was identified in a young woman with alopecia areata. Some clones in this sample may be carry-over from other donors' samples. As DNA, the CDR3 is TGTGCCAGCTCAGGGGGGTACCAAGAGACCCAGTACTTC. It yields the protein CASSGGYQETQYF.